This T cell receptor (beta chain) was documented in a study of shared clonotypes between healthy human individuals. Of note for this clone: Its antigen is unidentified.

A CD45RA+ naive subset and a CD45RA-negative memory subset were split from CD4+ cells. V shed 0 bases and J shed 9 bases, with 12 bases lying between them. Germline V CDR1 and CDR2: SGDLS, YYNGEE. This CDR3 spans 13 amino acids. Study results and limitations: Approximately 5.4% of naive CD4 clonotypes were common to a few donors. Estimated clonotype richness was generally higher in naive than memory subsets. Sequencing depth was expected to influence donor clonotype sharing.

Sequencing used immunoSEQ multiplex PCR; TCRdb keeps in-frame clones, though not all of them. This sample carries over a million clones, about 96% of them seen once, and the ten largest clones take approximately 1.2%. The origin of this receptor is a man in his thirties or forties in good health. What was sequenced was naive CD4+ T cells sorted from blood. Subset noted: CD45RA+ positively selected. The genes are TRBV9 and TRBJ1-1, with unresolved D. The CDR3 sequence is CASSVVGSPQAFF. In nucleotides, the CDR3 is TGTGCCAGCAGCGTAGTAGGCAGCCCGCAAGCTTTCTTT.